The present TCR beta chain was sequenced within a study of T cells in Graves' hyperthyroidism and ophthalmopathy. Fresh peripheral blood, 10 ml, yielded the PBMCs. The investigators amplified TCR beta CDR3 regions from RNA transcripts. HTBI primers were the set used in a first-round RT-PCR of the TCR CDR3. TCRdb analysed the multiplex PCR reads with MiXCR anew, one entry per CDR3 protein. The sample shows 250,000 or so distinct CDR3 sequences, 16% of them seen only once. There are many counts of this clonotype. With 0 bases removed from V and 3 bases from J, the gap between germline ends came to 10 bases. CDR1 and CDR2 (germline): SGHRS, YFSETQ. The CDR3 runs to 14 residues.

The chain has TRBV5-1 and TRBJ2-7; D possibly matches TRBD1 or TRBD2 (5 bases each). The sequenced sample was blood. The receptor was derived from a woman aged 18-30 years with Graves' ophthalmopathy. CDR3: CASSLAGTLYEQYF. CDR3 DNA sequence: TGCGCCAGCAGCTTGGCCGGGACGCTCTACGAGCAGTACTTC.